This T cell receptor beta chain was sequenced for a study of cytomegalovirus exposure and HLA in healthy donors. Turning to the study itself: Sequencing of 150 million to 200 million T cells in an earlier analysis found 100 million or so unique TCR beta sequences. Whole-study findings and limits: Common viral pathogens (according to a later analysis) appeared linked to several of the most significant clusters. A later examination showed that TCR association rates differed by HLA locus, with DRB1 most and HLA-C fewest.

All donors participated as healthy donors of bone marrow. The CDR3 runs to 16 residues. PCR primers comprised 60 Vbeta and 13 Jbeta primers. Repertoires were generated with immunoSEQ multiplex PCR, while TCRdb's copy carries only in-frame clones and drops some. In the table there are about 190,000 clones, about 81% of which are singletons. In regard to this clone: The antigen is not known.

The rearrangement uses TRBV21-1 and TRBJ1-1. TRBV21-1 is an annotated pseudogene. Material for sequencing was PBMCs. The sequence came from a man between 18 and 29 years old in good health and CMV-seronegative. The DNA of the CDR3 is TGTGCCAGCAGCCCCAACGGGACTTTCCGGGGCACTGAAGCTTTCTTT. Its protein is CASSPNGTFRGTEAFF.